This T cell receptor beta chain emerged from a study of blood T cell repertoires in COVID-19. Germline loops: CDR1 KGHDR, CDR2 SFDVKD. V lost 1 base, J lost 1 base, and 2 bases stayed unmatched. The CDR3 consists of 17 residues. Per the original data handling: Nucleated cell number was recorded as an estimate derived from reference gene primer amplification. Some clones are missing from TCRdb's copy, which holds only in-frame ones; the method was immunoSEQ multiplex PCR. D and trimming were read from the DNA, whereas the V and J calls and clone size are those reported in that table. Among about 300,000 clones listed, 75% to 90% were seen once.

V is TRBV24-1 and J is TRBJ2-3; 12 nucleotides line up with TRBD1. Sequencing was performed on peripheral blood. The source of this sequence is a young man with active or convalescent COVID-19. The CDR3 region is CATSDFGTGGRTDTQYF. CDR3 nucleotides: TGTGCCACCAGTGATTTTGGGACAGGGGGCCGCACAGATACGCAGTATTTT.